The entry that follows covers one T cell receptor beta chain sequence. Sequenced material consisted of expressed TCRB transcripts (all of the isolated RNA was reverse transcribed). Measured with immunoSEQ multiplex PCR; TCRdb has only the in-frame clones, and not every one. The sample records approximately 100,000 clones, around 40% being singletons. The sample originates from a study of beta chain features in type 1 diabetes. Study summary: Examination spanned roughly 110 million sorted cells from all samples.

V was pared by 2 bases and J by 6 bases, with 6 bases of the junction left unmatched. Per germline, CDR1 SGHTA and CDR2 FQGNSA. The CDR3 is 16 residues long. Per donor, one heparinised blood draw averaged about 110 mL. Naive, central memory, regulatory and stem cell-like memory cells within the CD4+ compartment were sorted using CD45RO/CCR7/CD25/CD127/CD95/CD27. This receptor was taken from a woman aged 18 to 35 in good health. The sequencing input was stem cell memory CD4+ T cells from blood. The V gene is TRBV7-2, the J gene TRBJ2-3, with 12 bases aligning to TRBD2. The CDR3 region has the DNA TGTGCCAGCAGCTTAACTCCGACTAGCGGGAGTGATACGCAGTATTTT. Encoded protein: CASSLTPTSGSDTQYF.